This T cell receptor (beta chain) came from a study of T cell responses to AZD1222 COVID-19 vaccine. The method was immunoSEQ multiplex PCR; TCRdb's version includes in-frame clones alone and lacks a portion of them. This sample yields around 130,000 clones, of which just over 85% are seen a single time; approximately 3.7% belongs to the top ten. Looked up from germline, CDR1 is KGHSH and CDR2 is LQKENI. The CDR3 totals 13 residues. Trimming cost V 4 bases and J 6 bases, with 12 bases left between them. The rearrangement uses TRBV18 and TRBJ1-1; D might be TRBD1 (6 bases). The source material was peripheral blood, sampled on day 0 of AZD1222 vaccination. This TCR was sampled from an adult in good health. DNA of the CDR3: TGTGCCAGCTCACGGGACATTCGAGCTGAAGCTTTCTTT. This sequence encodes CASSRDIRAEAFF.